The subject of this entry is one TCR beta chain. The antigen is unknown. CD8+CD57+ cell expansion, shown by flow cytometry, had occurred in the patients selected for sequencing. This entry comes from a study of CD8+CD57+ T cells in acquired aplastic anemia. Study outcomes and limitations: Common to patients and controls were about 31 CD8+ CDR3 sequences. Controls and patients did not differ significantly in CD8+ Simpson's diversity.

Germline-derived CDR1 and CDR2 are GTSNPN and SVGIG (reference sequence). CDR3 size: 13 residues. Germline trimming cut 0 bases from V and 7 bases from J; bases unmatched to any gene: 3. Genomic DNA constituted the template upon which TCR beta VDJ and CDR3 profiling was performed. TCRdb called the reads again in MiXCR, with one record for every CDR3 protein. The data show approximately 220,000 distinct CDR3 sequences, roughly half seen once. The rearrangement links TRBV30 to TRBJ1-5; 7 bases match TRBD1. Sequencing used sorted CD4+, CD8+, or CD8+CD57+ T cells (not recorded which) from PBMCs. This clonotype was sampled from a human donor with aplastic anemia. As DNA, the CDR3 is TGTGCCTGGAGTGTAGGGGGCTGGCAGCCCCAGCATTTT. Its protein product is CAWSVGGWQPQHF.